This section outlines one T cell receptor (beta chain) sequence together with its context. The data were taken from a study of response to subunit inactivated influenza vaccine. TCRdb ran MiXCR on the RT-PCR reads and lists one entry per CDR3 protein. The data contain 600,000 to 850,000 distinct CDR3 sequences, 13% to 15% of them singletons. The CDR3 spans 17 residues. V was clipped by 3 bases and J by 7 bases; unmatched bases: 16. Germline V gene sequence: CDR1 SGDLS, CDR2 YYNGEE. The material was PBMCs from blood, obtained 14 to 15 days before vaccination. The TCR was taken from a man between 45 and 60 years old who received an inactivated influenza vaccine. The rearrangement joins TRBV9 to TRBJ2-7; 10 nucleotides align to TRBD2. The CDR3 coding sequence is TGTGCCAGCAGCGCCCCAGGATCCGCTAGCGGGAGCGGTGAGCAGTACTTC. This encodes CASSAPGSASGSGEQYF.